The 20 T cell receptor beta chains below were found in one sample sequenced in a study of T cell responses to AZD1222 COVID-19 vaccine. TCRdb's table, derived via immunoSEQ multiplex PCR, lists solely in-frame clones and lacks some. Of 90,000 to 95,000 clones in the sample, approximately 90% were seen once. The sample in question was peripheral blood, obtained 28 days after the second AZD1222 dose. Receptor source: an adult who received the AZD1222 COVID-19 vaccine.

The chain employs TRBV29-1 and TRBJ1-1, with 10 bases lining up with TRBD1. Germline CDR1 and CDR2: SQVTM and ANQGSEA. CDR3 length equals 13 residues. The trim removed 6 bases at V and 5 bases at J, leaving 6 bases unmatched. CDR3 in DNA: TGCAGCGTGCGACAGGGGGCAAGGACTGAAGCTTTCTTT. This gives the protein CSVRQGARTEAFF.

V usage is TRBV5-4 and J usage is TRBJ1-1; D may be TRBD1 (5 bases). Trimming shortened V by 6 bases and J by 2 bases, and 11 bases separated the two germline ends. CDR3 length: 13 amino acids. CDR1 SGHNT and CDR2 YYREEE come from the germline V gene (reference sequence). The CDR3 nucleotides are TGTGCCAGCAACCTTGGGGCTAACACTGAAGCTTTCTTT. The encoded protein is CASNLGANTEAFF.

This chain joins TRBV29-1 and TRBJ2-2, with D possibly being TRBD2 (6 bases). Trimming removed 5 bases at V and 0 bases at J, with 10 bases between. Germline loops: CDR1 SQVTM, CDR2 ANQGSEA. The CDR3 has 14 residues. This CDR3 is CSVSRDSNTGELFF. CDR3 sequence (DNA): TGCAGCGTTAGCCGGGACTCGAACACCGGGGAGCTGTTTTTT.

CDR3 sequence (DNA): TGTGCCAGCGCCCAGACAGGGAGCAATCAGCCCCAGCATTTT. It specifies CASAQTGSNQPQHF. The rearrangement links TRBV25-1 to TRBJ1-5, with 7 bases fitting TRBD1. The CDR3 has 14 amino acids. With 8 bases clipped from V and 1 base from J, the junction kept 5 bases outside the gene matches. Germline V gene lookup returns CDR1 MGHDK and CDR2 SYGVNS.

The rearrangement joins TRBV19 to TRBJ1-5; D is unresolved. The CDR3 contains 15 residues. CDR1 is LNHDA and CDR2 is SQIVND in the germline V gene (reference sequence). Deletions cut 9 bases from V and 0 bases from J, with 15 bases between. The CDR3 spells CASGVGGDSNQPQHF. Here the CDR3 DNA reads TGTGCCAGCGGGGTAGGCGGGGATAGCAATCAGCCCCAGCATTTT.

V is TRBV7-2 and J is TRBJ1-1; possibly TRBD1 for D (5 bases). This CDR3 has 17 residues. Germline loops: CDR1 SGHTA, CDR2 FQGNSA. The V gene lost 4 bases and the J gene lost 1 base, with 19 bases spanning the gap. The DNA of the CDR3 is TGTGCCAGCAGCTCTGTACTCCAAGGGGCGCGGAACACTGAAGCTTTCTTT. Translation: CASSSVLQGARNTEAFF. The variable domain in full, with the rest retrieved from reference TRBV7-2 and TRBJ1-1, is GAGVSQSPSNKVTEKGKDVELRCDPISGHTALYWYRQSLGQGLEFLIYFQGNSAPDKSGLPSDRFSAERTGGSVSTLTIQRTQQEDSAVYLCASSSVLQGARNTEAFFGQGTRLTVV.

The V and J genes are TRBV11-2 and TRBJ1-2, with 8 bases aligning to TRBD1. Germline loops: CDR1 SGHAT, CDR2 FQNNGV. CDR3 length: 12 amino acids. V trimming: 11 bases; J trimming: 5 bases; junction bases outside the gene matches: 7. The CDR3 here is CASDREGYGYTF. The CDR3 nucleotides read TGTGCCTCGGACAGGGAGGGATATGGCTACACCTTC.

The J gene is TRBJ2-2, the V gene TRBV7-3, with TRBD2 matching 9 bases. Trimming cost V 0 bases and J 2 bases; bases outside gene matches: 7. This CDR3 has 18 residues. CDR1 SGHTA and CDR2 FQGTGA come from the germline V gene. This chain's CDR3 is CASSLTGLAGNNTGELFF. The DNA for the CDR3 is TGTGCCAGCAGCTTAACGGGTCTAGCGGGAAATAACACCGGGGAGCTGTTTTTT. The whole variable domain, filled in from reference TRBV7-3 and TRBJ2-2, reads GAGVSQTPSNKVTEKGKYVELRCDPISGHTALYWYRQSLGQGPEFLIYFQGTGAADDSGLPNDRFFAVRPEGSVSTLKIQRTERGDSAVYLCASSLTGLAGNNTGELFFGEGSRLTVL.

The chain recombines TRBV7-9 with TRBJ2-2; TRBD1 aligns across 7 bases. The length of the CDR3 is 15 residues. V was pared by 5 bases and J by 0 bases, with 3 bases of the junction left unmatched. CDR1 is SEHNR, CDR2 FQNEAQ, per germline (reference sequence). This CDR3 reads CASSRGQSNTGELFF. The DNA for the CDR3 is TGTGCCAGCAGCAGGGGACAGTCGAACACCGGGGAGCTGTTTTTT.

The chain is built from TRBV5-3 and TRBJ2-2, with a possible D match to TRBD1 (6 bases). TRBV5-3 falls under the ORF class, with uncertain function. The V gene lost 0 bases and the J gene lost 3 bases, with 15 bases spanning the gap. CDR3 size: 17 residues. The chain's CDR3 is CARSLADRCVDTGELFF. In DNA form, the CDR3 reads TGTGCCAGAAGCTTGGCGGACAGATGCGTCGACACCGGGGAGCTGTTTTTT.

This chain joins TRBV5-1 and TRBJ1-2, with 8 bases lining up with TRBD1. CDR3 size: 14 residues. Germline assignment: CDR1 SGHRS and CDR2 YFSETQ. V was clipped by 4 bases and J by 6 bases; unmatched bases: 8. This CDR3 reads CASSPSRGLDGYTF. As DNA, the CDR3 is TGCGCCAGCAGCCCCAGCAGGGGGCTAGATGGCTACACCTTC.

The gene calls are TRBV6-4 and TRBJ2-3; D possibly corresponds to TRBD2 (6 bases). CDR3 size: 17 residues. Trimming removed 0 bases from V and 3 bases from J, with 16 bases in between. In germline, CDR1 is MRHNA, CDR2 SNTAGT. The CDR3 region is CASSDSIFGGPTDTQYF. The CDR3 DNA follows: TGTGCCAGCAGTGACTCGATTTTCGGGGGTCCGACAGATACGCAGTATTTT.

The chain carries TRBV1 and TRBJ1-1. TRBV1 is recorded as a pseudogene. There are 17 residues in the CDR3. The CDR3 protein is CTSSQEGTAGEDTEAFF. CDR3 bases: TGCACCAGCAGCCAAGAGGGGACGGCAGGGGAGGACACTGAAGCTTTCTTT.

This chain joins TRBV27 and TRBJ2-7, with D perhaps TRBD1 (5 bases). The length of the CDR3 is 15 residues. Germline assignment: CDR1 MNHEY and CDR2 SMNVEV (reference sequence). The V gene lost 6 bases and the J gene lost 2 bases, with 17 bases spanning the gap. CDR3 in amino acids: CASSLTYRNTYEQYF. The CDR3 region has the DNA TGTGCCAGCAGCCTAACCTACAGGAACACCTACGAGCAGTACTTC.

This chain uses TRBV7-9 with TRBJ1-3; D is undetermined. This CDR3 has 15 residues. In germline, CDR1 is SEHNR, CDR2 FQNEAQ (reference sequence). Deletions cut 2 bases from V and 0 bases from J, with 8 bases between. The CDR3 sequence: CASSLFPSSGNTIYF. In DNA, the CDR3 is TGTGCCAGCAGCTTATTCCCGAGCTCTGGAAACACCATATATTTT.

This clone has just one count. The rearrangement links TRBV28 to TRBJ2-2; D is perhaps TRBD1 or TRBD2 (5 bases each). This CDR3 comprises 17 residues. Per the germline V gene, CDR1 is MDHEN and CDR2 is SYDVKM. V was shortened by 3 bases and J by 3 bases, with 17 bases between the two germline ends. The CDR3 is CASSFAGTSWDTGELFF. The CDR3 DNA sequence: TGTGCCAGCAGTTTTGCTGGGACCTCATGGGACACCGGGGAGCTGTTTTTT.

The chain combines TRBV27 with TRBJ2-1, with D hard to call. In germline, CDR1 is MNHEY, CDR2 SMNVEV (reference sequence). CDR3 length equals 16 residues. Deletions cut 4 bases from V and 0 bases from J, with 13 bases between. CDR3 bases: TGTGCCAGCAGTTCCCTGGGCCCAAGCTCCTACAATGAGCAGTTCTTC. Translated, it gives CASSSLGPSSYNEQFF.

The chain links TRBV11-2 to TRBJ2-1; unclear D gene. The CDR3 totals 14 residues. V lost 1 base and J 10 bases, leaving 14 bases between the germline ends. Germline values: CDR1 SGHAT, CDR2 FQNNGV. The CDR3 protein is CASSLVPRRSEQFF. CDR3 coding DNA: TGTGCCAGCAGCTTAGTCCCTAGGCGGAGCGAGCAGTTCTTC.

The rearrangement links TRBV6-1 to TRBJ2-7, with D perhaps matching TRBD1 (6 bases). Germline V lookup: CDR1 MNHNS, CDR2 SASEGT. The V and J ends lost 2 bases and 2 bases respectively, with 16 bases between them. This CDR3 has 16 residues. The CDR3, as DNA: TGTGCCAGCAGTGAAATGATAGGGACACCAACCTACGAGCAGTACTTC. Encoded protein: CASSEMIGTPTYEQYF.

This clone was observed a few times. The V call is TRBV11-2, the J call TRBJ1-1; a possible D gene is TRBD1 (5 bases). Looked up from germline, CDR1 is SGHAT and CDR2 is FQNNGV. Between the trimmed V and J ends, which lost 5 bases and 8 bases, there was a span of 12 bases. The CDR3 runs to 12 residues. CDR3 sequence: CASSIGTEEAFF. DNA for the CDR3: TGTGCCAGCAGCATAGGGACGGAAGAAGCTTTCTTT. The whole variable domain, filled in from reference TRBV11-2 and TRBJ1-1, reads EAGVAQSPRYKIIEKRQSVAFWCNPISGHATLYWYQQILGQGPKLLIQFQNNGVVDDSQLPKDRFSAERLKGVDSTLKIQPAKLEDSAVYLCASSIGTEEAFFGQGTRLTVV.